This T cell receptor (beta chain) came from a study of beta chain features in type 1 diabetes. Germline V gene data show CDR1 as SGHTA and CDR2 as FQGNSA. V lost 1 base to trimming and J lost 2 bases, with 8 bases between them. CDR3 length: 15 amino acids. The study reverse transcribed the entire isolated RNA, so it sequenced expressed TCRB transcripts. Method: immunoSEQ multiplex PCR; TCRdb's copy keeps in-frame clones and lacks some. This table has 330,000 or so clones, about 12% appearing once. This clone was picked up a small number of times. As yet, its antigen is unknown. Points from the study as a whole: TCRB CDR3s were moderately but significantly shorter in Type 1 diabetes patients in all four CD4+ subsets.

The V and J genes are TRBV7-2 and TRBJ2-2; D gene uncertain. What was sequenced was naive CD4+ T cells from blood. This clonotype was obtained from a woman between 18 and 29 years old with type 1 diabetes. CDR3 DNA sequence: TGTGCCAGCAGCTTAGGGGCAGCAAACACCGGGGAGCTGTTTTTT. Protein sequence: CASSLGAANTGELFF. Variable domain in full (rest from reference TRBV7-2 and TRBJ2-2): GAGVSQSPSNKVTEKGKDVELRCDPISGHTALYWYRQSLGQGLEFLIYFQGNSAPDKSGLPSDRFSAERTGGSVSTLTIQRTQQEDSAVYLCASSLGAANTGELFFGEGSRLTVL.